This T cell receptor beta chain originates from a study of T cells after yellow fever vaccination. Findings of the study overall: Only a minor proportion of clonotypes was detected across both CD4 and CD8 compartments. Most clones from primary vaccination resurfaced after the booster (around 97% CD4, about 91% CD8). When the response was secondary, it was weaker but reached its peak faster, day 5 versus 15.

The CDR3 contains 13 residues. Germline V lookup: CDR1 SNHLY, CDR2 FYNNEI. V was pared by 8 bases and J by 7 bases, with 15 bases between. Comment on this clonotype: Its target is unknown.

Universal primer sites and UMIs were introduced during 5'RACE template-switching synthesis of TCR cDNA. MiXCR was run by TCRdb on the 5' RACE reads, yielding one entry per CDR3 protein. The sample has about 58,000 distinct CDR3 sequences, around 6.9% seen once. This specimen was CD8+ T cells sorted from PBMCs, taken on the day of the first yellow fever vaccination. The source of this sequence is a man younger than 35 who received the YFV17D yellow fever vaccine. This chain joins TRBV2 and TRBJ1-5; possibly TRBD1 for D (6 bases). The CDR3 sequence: CASLYRAGQPQHF. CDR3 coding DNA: TGTGCCAGCCTTTACAGGGCGGGCCAGCCCCAGCATTTT.